This T cell receptor beta chain was recorded in a study of radiation and T cells in renal cell carcinoma. Study-level information: Nephrectomy followed 15 Gy stereotactic body radiation by 4 weeks.

Specified time point: blood 2 weeks post-SBRT. Stated treatment: 15 Gy SBRT to primary tumor, nephrectomy 4 weeks later. The repertoire was sequenced with immunoSEQ multiplex PCR; TCRdb's copy has only in-frame clones and lacks some. Of 100,000 to 150,000 clones listed, 88% are singletons. This CDR3 region has 13 residues. V was clipped by 6 bases and J by 0 bases, with 8 bases between them. Per germline, CDR1 MNHEY and CDR2 SVGAGI. This rearrangement joins TRBV6-5 to TRBJ1-1, with a possible D match to TRBD1 (5 bases). The sequence came from a woman between 70 and 85 years old with renal cell carcinoma. This material consisted of blood, taken from a patient whose treatment included radiotherapy and nephrectomy. CDR3: CASRGQLNTEAFF. The CDR3 DNA reads TGTGCCAGCAGGGGGCAATTGAACACTGAAGCTTTCTTT.